This T cell receptor (beta chain) is drawn from a study of cytomegalovirus exposure and HLA in healthy donors. The PCR employed 60 Vbeta primers together with 13 Jbeta primers. The assay was immunoSEQ multiplex PCR, and TCRdb's table has in-frame clones only and misses some. This table has 180,000 or so clones, roughly 80% appearing once. Trimming cost V 0 bases and J 7 bases; bases outside gene matches: 2. Germline loops: CDR1 MGHRA, CDR2 YSYEKL. This CDR3 region has 14 residues. This clone was observed a handful of times. Material: PBMCs. The chain employs TRBV4-1 and TRBJ1-5; TRBD1 matches at 8 bases. The TCR originated in a woman between 40 and 55 years old in good health and CMV-seropositive. CDR3 sequence (DNA): TGCGCCAGCAGCCAAGACAGGGGGCTCCAGCCCCAGCATTTT. Translated, it gives CASSQDRGLQPQHF.